What follows are 17 T cell receptor beta chains derived from one specimen sequenced in a study of graft-versus-host responses after intestinal transplantation. The protocol was immunoSEQ multiplex PCR, while the TCRdb copy is restricted to in-frame clones and leaves out a portion. This table holds several thousand clones, 30% found once. The sequencing here drew on alloreactive CD4+ T cells from a mixed lymphocyte reaction culture, taken before transplantation. Regarding subset: CFSE-low proliferating T cells sorted from roughly 6-day pre-transplant mixed lymphocyte reaction (GvH or HvG direction). These TCRs come from a human patient who was an organ donor for intestinal transplantation.

The rearrangement uses TRBV5-1 and TRBJ2-5, with 11 bases identical to TRBD2. The germline V gene has CDR1 SGHRS and CDR2 YFSETQ. The CDR3 is made up of 17 amino acids. V lost 3 bases to trimming and J lost 2 bases; unmatched junction nucleotides: 9. For the CDR3, the DNA is TGCGCCAGCAGCTCATTAGCGGGAGGGCCTCGGCAAGAGACCCAGTACTTC. Amino acids: CASSSLAGGPRQETQYF.

The chain is built from TRBV28 and TRBJ1-1; maybe TRBD1 (6 bases). V shed 5 bases and J shed 10 bases, with 17 bases lying between them. CDR3 length: 13 amino acids. Germline V gene lookup returns CDR1 MDHEN and CDR2 SYDVKM. In DNA, the CDR3 is TGTGCCAGCAGTCAAATAGTCAGGGGTGTAGCTTTCTTT. Translating gives CASSQIVRGVAFF.

By frequency in the sample, this clone is medium-sized. The chain is built from TRBV5-1 and TRBJ1-1, with TRBD1 as a possible D gene (5 bases). V was pared by 4 bases and J by 8 bases, with 18 bases between. The germline CDR1 and CDR2 sequences are SGHRS and YFSETQ. The CDR3 sequence is 14 residues long. The CDR3: CASSPTVGAKEAFF. In nucleotides, the CDR3 is TGCGCCAGCAGCCCCACGGTAGGGGCGAAAGAAGCTTTCTTT.

The chain combines TRBV10-3 with TRBJ1-2; D call uncertain. Germline assignment: CDR1 ENHRY and CDR2 SYGVKD. V was cut by 2 bases and J by 5 bases, with 6 bases left in between. The CDR3 is 12 amino acids. Here the CDR3 reads CAISETAYGYTF. Written as DNA, the CDR3 is TGTGCCATCAGTGAGACAGCATATGGCTACACCTTC.

This clone came up a few times. CDR3 nucleotide sequence: TGCAGCGTTGAACGGGGACTAGACGGTGAGCAGTTCTTC. Translating it yields CSVERGLDGEQFF. The chain combines TRBV29-1 with TRBJ2-1, with TRBD2 matching over 8 bases. The CDR3 totals 13 residues. The ends lost 2 bases at V and 9 bases at J; junction bases unmatched: 6. The V gene's germline CDR1 is SQVTM and CDR2 ANQGSEA.

This chain links TRBV18 with TRBJ2-7; 9 positions agree with TRBD1. Germline values: CDR1 KGHSH, CDR2 LQKENI. V gave up 6 bases and J gave up 4 bases; unmatched junction bases: 7. The CDR3 sequence is 14 residues long. CDR3 nucleotides: TGTGCCAGCTCTATAGGGGACAGGGTGTACGAGCAGTACTTC. It codes for CASSIGDRVYEQYF.

This clone came up a few times. V gene TRBV6-6 combines with J gene TRBJ1-2; 7 bases match TRBD1. This CDR3 spans 12 amino acids. In germline, CDR1 is MNHNY, CDR2 SVGAGI (reference sequence). V dropped 6 bases and J dropped 8; count of bases not matched to a gene: 6. CDR3 in DNA: TGTGCCAGCAGCTCAGGGGGTTGGGGCTACACCTTC. This encodes CASSSGGWGYTF.

The chain links TRBV5-5 to TRBJ2-5; D possibly corresponds to TRBD2 (5 bases). Germline V CDR1 and CDR2: SGHKS, YYEKEE (reference sequence). The V and J ends lost 1 base and 5 bases respectively, with 18 bases between them. The CDR3 length is 16 residues. The CDR3 DNA reads TGTGCCAGCAGCTTGTACGGCTCAAGAGGGCTGGAGACCCAGTACTTC. It yields the protein CASSLYGSRGLETQYF.

This chain uses TRBV18 with TRBJ2-1; 10 nucleotides line up with TRBD2. This CDR3 comprises 15 residues. The V gene's germline CDR1 is KGHSH and CDR2 LQKENI. V was pared by 4 bases and J by 2 bases, with 2 bases of the junction left unmatched. The CDR3 DNA reads TGTGCCAGCTCACAAAGCGGGGGGGCCTACAATGAGCAGTTCTTC. It translates to CASSQSGGAYNEQFF.

The chain uses TRBV28 and TRBJ2-7, with 11 nucleotides matching TRBD2. Germline-derived CDR1 and CDR2 are MDHEN and SYDVKM. The V segment lost 3 bases and the J segment 1 base; nucleotides outside the gene matches: 5. This CDR3 is 16 amino acids long. The CDR3 coding sequence is TGTGCCAGCAGTTTTTCCGGGACTAGCGGTTCCTACGAGCAGTACTTC. Translating gives CASSFSGTSGSYEQYF.

V usage is TRBV6-5 and J usage is TRBJ1-2; unclear D gene. V was cut by 7 bases and J by 7 bases, with 13 bases left in between. The CDR3 has 12 amino acids. Germline values: CDR1 MNHEY, CDR2 SVGAGI. The CDR3 reads CASTNSRGGYTF. The CDR3 DNA follows: TGTGCCAGCACCAACTCTCGGGGTGGCTACACCTTC.

This clone was seen a handful of times. The J gene is TRBJ1-1, the V gene TRBV11-3, with 9 bases aligning to TRBD1. This CDR3 region has 18 residues. CDR1 is SGHNT, CDR2 YENEEA, per germline. Losses at the gene ends were 6 bases for V and 5 bases for J; bases not matched to a gene: 19. CDR3 bases: TGTGCCAGCAGTCAAGGGCGGGGACAGGGTAGTAGCGGGACTGAAGCTTTCTTT. Its protein product is CASSQGRGQGSSGTEAFF. Full variable domain (remainder filled in from reference TRBV11-3 and TRBJ1-1): EAGVVQSPRYKIIEKKQPVAFWCNPISGHNTLYWYLQNLGQGPELLIRYENEEAVDDSQLPKDRFSAERLKGVDSTLKIQPAELGDSAVYLCASSQGRGQGSSGTEAFFGQGTRLTVV.

This clone was counted a few times. The rearrangement links TRBV28 to TRBJ1-4; a weak D match, TRBD1 (6 bases). The CDR3 runs 13 residues. V gave up 8 bases and J gave up 8 bases, with 15 bases separating them. Germline V CDR1 and CDR2: MDHEN, SYDVKM. The CDR3 DNA reads as TGTGCCAGCGCAGGGACACTTTTAGAAAAACTGTTTTTT. Encoded protein: CASAGTLLEKLFF.

V usage is TRBV9 and J usage is TRBJ2-2; 9 nucleotides agree with TRBD2. With V trimmed by 4 bases and J by 6 bases, 4 bases remained unmatched. This CDR3 has 14 amino acids. The germline CDR1 and CDR2 sequences are SGDLS and YYNGEE. CDR3 in amino acids: CASSLRLAAGELFF. As DNA, the CDR3 is TGTGCCAGCAGCCTTCGACTAGCGGCCGGGGAGCTGTTTTTT. Filled out from reference TRBV9 and TRBJ2-2, the complete variable domain reads DSGVTQTPKHLITATGQRVTLRCSPRSGDLSVYWYQQSLDQGLQFLIQYYNGEERAKGNILERFSAQQFPDLHSELNLSSLELGDSALYFCASSLRLAAGELFFGEGSRLTVL.

This clone is categorized as large. The DNA for the CDR3 is TGTGCCAGCAGTGAAGGGACAGGGGGTTTTGAAAAACTGTTTTTT. Its protein product is CASSEGTGGFEKLFF. The chain combines TRBV6-1 with TRBJ1-4, with 10 positions matching TRBD1. Germline loops: CDR1 MNHNS, CDR2 SASEGT. CDR3 length equals 15 residues. J was trimmed by 7 bases and V by 1 base; bases with no gene match: 3.

This clone rates as medium-sized. The rearrangement joins TRBV20-1 to TRBJ1-3; unclear D gene. The germline V gene encodes CDR1 DFQATT and CDR2 SNEGSKA (reference sequence). The CDR3 contains 11 residues. The V and J ends lost 3 bases and 4 bases respectively, with 4 bases between them. The CDR3 DNA reads as TGCAGTGCTAGGGCAGGAAACACCATATATTTT. This translates into CSARAGNTIYF.

The genes are TRBV28 and TRBJ2-7; D unclear. The germline V gene has CDR1 MDHEN and CDR2 SYDVKM. V dropped 1 base and J dropped 4 bases, with 5 bases sitting between them. The CDR3 has 12 amino acids. CDR3 loop: CASSLLAYEQYF. The CDR3 bases are TGTGCCAGCAGTTTATTGGCATACGAGCAGTACTTC. Full variable domain (missing parts from reference TRBV28 and TRBJ2-7): DVKVTQSSRYLVKRTGEKVFLECVQDMDHENMFWYRQDPGLGLRLIYFSYDVKMKEKGDIPEGYSVSREKKERFSLILESASTNQTSMYLCASSLLAYEQYFGPGTRLTVT.